The T cell receptor beta chain described here comes from a study of shared clonotypes between healthy human individuals. This CDR3 has 15 amino acids. Trimming at V came to 5 bases and at J to 3 bases, leaving 8 bases not matched to a gene. Germline V CDR1 and CDR2: SEHNR, FQNEAQ (reference sequence). Nashville, Tennessee was home to all donors, each a Caucasian adult. A split of CD4+ cells into CD45RA+ naive and CD45RA-negative memory subsets was performed. Replicate PCRs from sorted subsets contained approximately 190 ng DNA, which is 29,000 or so T cell genomes. Study processing details: In the immunoSEQ data, sequences were junction-only and lacked quality scores, so filtering differed. Profiling relied on immunoSEQ multiplex PCR, and the TCRdb table lists in-frame clones only, not all of them. The V and J calls and the clone size are those of that table, but D and trimming were determined from the DNA. The repertoire consists of over 950,000 clones, with around three quarters occurring once and the leading ten covering roughly 0.83%.

Sequencing was done on a sample of memory CD4+ T cells from PBMCs. Indicated subset: CD45RA-negative fraction. This clonotype was obtained from a man between 18 and 35 years old in good health. Some clones in this sample may be carry-over from other donors' samples. The V call is TRBV7-9, the J call TRBJ1-2, with 8 nucleotides matching TRBD1. The chain's CDR3 is CASSRAGGADYGYTF. As DNA, the CDR3 is TGTGCCAGCAGCCGAGCAGGGGGCGCAGACTATGGCTACACCTTC.